This T cell receptor (beta chain) was recovered during a study of T cells in Graves' hyperthyroidism and ophthalmopathy. Amplified TCR beta CDR3 regions derived from RNA transcripts. Researchers ran a first-round RT-PCR on the TCR CDR3 using the HTBI primer set. From the multiplex PCR reads, TCRdb called clonotypes with MiXCR, one entry per CDR3 protein. Of approximately 370,000 distinct CDR3 sequences listed, about 17% are singletons. This clonotype was observed many times. Patients aged 18 to 65 had newly diagnosed hyperthyroidism of under 2 months' duration. V lost 5 bases, J lost 8 bases, and 13 bases lay in between. The CDR3 spans 13 residues.

V and J are TRBV12-3 or TRBV12-4 and TRBJ2-1; perhaps TRBD1 as D (5 bases). The sample consisted of blood. This TCR was sampled from a woman younger than 45 with Graves' hyperthyroidism that later progressed to Graves' ophthalmopathy. DNA of the CDR3: TGTGCCAGCAGTCCTCTCCCCAGGGATGAGCAGTTCTTC. Encoded protein: CASSPLPRDEQFF.